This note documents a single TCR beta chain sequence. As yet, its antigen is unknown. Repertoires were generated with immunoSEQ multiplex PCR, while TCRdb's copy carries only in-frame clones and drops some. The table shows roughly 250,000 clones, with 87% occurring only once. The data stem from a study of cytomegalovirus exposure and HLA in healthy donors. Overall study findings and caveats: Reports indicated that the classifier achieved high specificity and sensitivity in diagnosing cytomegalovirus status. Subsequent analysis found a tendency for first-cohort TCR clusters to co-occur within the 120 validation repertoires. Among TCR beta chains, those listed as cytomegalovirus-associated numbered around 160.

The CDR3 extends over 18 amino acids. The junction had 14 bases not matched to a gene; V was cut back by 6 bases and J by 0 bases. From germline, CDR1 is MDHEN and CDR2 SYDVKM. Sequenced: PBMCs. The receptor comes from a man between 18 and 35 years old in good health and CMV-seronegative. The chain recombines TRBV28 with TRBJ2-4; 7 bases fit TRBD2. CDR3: CASREAGVRRGAKNIQYF. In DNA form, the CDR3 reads TGTGCCAGCAGGGAGGCGGGGGTGCGACGGGGAGCCAAAAACATTCAGTACTTC.